This section outlines one T cell receptor (beta chain) sequence together with its context. Its antigen is unknown. The entry originates in a study of T-cell memory formation after mild COVID-19. Sample barcodes and UMIs were carried by the TCR alpha and TCR beta cDNA libraries that 5'RACE generated with constant-segment primers. TCRdb re-derived calls from the 5' RACE reads in MiXCR, one entry per CDR3 protein. This table has 450,000 to 700,000 distinct CDR3 sequences, over 15% appearing once. Study-wide points: Contracting CD4+ clones sat mainly in CM and EM; CD8+ in EMRA. Cross-reactive memory appears to have joined, as suggested by some responding clones showing up in pre-infection memory.

The CDR3 is 14 residues long. The germline V gene encodes CDR1 SGHVS and CDR2 FNYEAQ. The V and J ends lost 5 bases and 7 bases respectively, with 18 bases between them. The sequence was obtained from an adult woman who had mild COVID-19 (a few samples of this study predate the infection). Cell type and time point are not known. The source material was PBMCs or a T cell subset sorted from them (not recorded which). V gene TRBV7-6 combines with J gene TRBJ2-7; either TRBD1 or TRBD2 may fit D (5 bases each). Here the CDR3 reads CASSASGTAGEQYF. The CDR3 nucleotides are TGTGCCAGCAGCGCTTCCGGGACGGCAGGAGAGCAGTACTTC.